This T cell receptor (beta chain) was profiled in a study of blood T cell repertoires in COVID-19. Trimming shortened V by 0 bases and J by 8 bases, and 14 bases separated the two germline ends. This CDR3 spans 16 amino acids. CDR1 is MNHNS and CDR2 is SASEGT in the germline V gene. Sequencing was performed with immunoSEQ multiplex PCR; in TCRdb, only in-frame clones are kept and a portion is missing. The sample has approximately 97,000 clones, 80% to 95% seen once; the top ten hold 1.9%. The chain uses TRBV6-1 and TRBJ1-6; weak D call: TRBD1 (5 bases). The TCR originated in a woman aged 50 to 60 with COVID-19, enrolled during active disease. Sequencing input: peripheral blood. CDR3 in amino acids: CASSEAGLLPYSPLHF. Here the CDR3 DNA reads TGTGCCAGCAGTGAAGCGGGGCTTCTCCCCTATTCACCCCTCCACTTT.